One sample yielded the 15 T cell receptor beta chains listed below, sequenced in a study of identical twins. MiXCR was run by TCRdb on the 5' RACE reads, yielding one entry per CDR3 protein. The table has around 690,000 distinct CDR3 sequences, around 21% seen once; the top ten hold 4% to 5.5%. This same sample was also part of a study on T cells expressing NK-cell markers.

Sequencing used PBMCs. All receptors derive from a woman under 30 in good health.

This clonotype was picked up a small number of times. The genes are TRBV20-1 and TRBJ2-3, with no clear D. Germline loops: CDR1 DFQATT, CDR2 SNEGSKA (reference sequence). The CDR3 is 13 residues long. The V end lost 3 bases, the J end lost 1 base, and 8 bases lay between the germline ends. The DNA of the CDR3 is TGCAGTGCTAGTCTGCCAGGCACAGATACGCAGTATTTT. Translation: CSASLPGTDTQYF.

The chain carries TRBV10-3 and TRBJ1-2; no reliable D call. V was trimmed by 3 bases and J by 4 bases, leaving 21 bases between them. CDR3 length: 17 amino acids. Germline V gene sequence: CDR1 ENHRY, CDR2 SYGVKD. CDR3 sequence (DNA): TGTGCCATCAGTGATTATACAGCTGATAGGTGGATCTATGGCTACACCTTC. Translation gives CAISDYTADRWIYGYTF.

This clonotype was counted only a few times. The chain links TRBV6-2 or TRBV6-3 to TRBJ2-3; D is perhaps TRBD2 (6 bases). The V and J ends lost 7 bases and 2 bases respectively, with 31 bases between them. CDR1 and CDR2 from the germline V gene are MNHEY and SVGEGT. The CDR3 is 20 amino acids. CDR3 DNA: TGTGCCAGCAATAACAGAGGGCGTAGTGCCAGGGAGGAATACACAGATACGCAGTATTTT. Translated, it gives CASNNRGRSAREEYTDTQYF.

The chain joins TRBV3-1 to TRBJ2-7; D possibly corresponds to TRBD2 (6 bases). The germline V gene has CDR1 LGHDT and CDR2 YNNKEL (reference sequence). The V gene lost 4 bases and the J gene lost 7 bases, with 11 bases spanning the gap. CDR3 length: 12 amino acids. The CDR3 DNA is TGTGCCAGCAGCCGCCATCGGGGGGAGCAGTACTTC. It yields the protein CASSRHRGEQYF.

This clonotype was picked up one time. V is TRBV20-1 and J is TRBJ2-3, with 9 bases that match TRBD2. The CDR3 runs to 16 residues. The germline V gene encodes CDR1 DFQATT and CDR2 SNEGSKA (reference sequence). The V and J ends lost 1 base and 4 bases, in that order; junction bases with no gene match: 9. In DNA, the CDR3 is TGCAGTGCTAGAGGTGACTTAGCGGGAGATCCAGATACGCAGTATTTT. Translated: CSARGDLAGDPDTQYF.

In this sample, this clonotype turned up many times. V usage is TRBV11-2 and J usage is TRBJ1-2, with 8 bases aligning to TRBD1. With 2 bases clipped from V and 8 bases from J, the junction kept 10 bases outside the gene matches. Germline lookup yields CDR1 SGHAT and CDR2 FQNNGV. The CDR3 length is 15 residues. The CDR3 loop reads CASSLMGVGTGGYTF. The DNA for the CDR3 is TGTGCCAGCAGCTTAATGGGAGTCGGGACAGGCGGCTACACCTTC.

The chain recombines TRBV10-3 with TRBJ1-1, with unresolved D. This CDR3 has 13 residues. Germline CDR1 ENHRY, CDR2 SYGVKD. V gave up 8 bases and J gave up 4 bases, with 14 bases separating them. The DNA for the CDR3 is TGTGCCATCGGTCCCCCGTCGGGCACTGAAGCTTTCTTT. Protein product: CAIGPPSGTEAFF.

On this clonotype itself: Sequence at one end of the junction differs from germline and may be a read error. The chain uses TRBV6-5 and TRBJ2-1; D is unresolved. The germline V gene has CDR1 MNHEY and CDR2 SVGAGI. This CDR3 is built from 15 residues. CDR3 region: CTSSLTQALYNEQFF. In DNA form, the CDR3 reads TGTACCAGCAGTCTAACTCAGGCTCTCTACAATGAGCAGTTCTTC.

This clonotype appeared a few times. The chain carries TRBV10-3 and TRBJ2-3; 11 nucleotides line up with TRBD2. With 6 bases clipped from V and 5 bases from J, the junction kept 10 bases outside the gene matches. This CDR3 is built from 16 residues. Germline CDR1 reads ENHRY; CDR2 reads SYGVKD. CDR3: CAISLTSGSRGDTQYF. The CDR3 region has the DNA TGTGCCATCAGCCTCACTAGCGGGAGTCGCGGAGATACGCAGTATTTT.

This clonotype has just a few counts. This sequence joins TRBV10-2 and TRBJ2-1, with a possible D match to TRBD2 (6 bases). Germline CDR1 and CDR2: WSHSY and SAAADI. This CDR3 is built from 15 residues. V lost 2 bases and J lost 0, with 8 bases in between. CDR3 amino acids: CASSEATSSYNEQFF. The CDR3 DNA sequence: TGCGCCAGCAGTGAGGCGACTAGCTCCTACAATGAGCAGTTCTTC.

In this sample, this clonotype turned up a few times. The gene calls are TRBV5-1 and TRBJ2-5; 9 nucleotides match TRBD2. V was clipped by 9 bases and J by 4 bases; unmatched bases: 13. Germline V gives CDR1 SGHRS, CDR2 YFSETQ. The length of the CDR3 is 15 residues. The CDR3 region is CATNPQSGGSETQYF. The CDR3 nucleotides read TGCGCCACCAATCCCCAAAGCGGGGGGTCAGAGACCCAGTACTTC.

The rearrangement joins TRBV11-3 to TRBJ1-1, with 7 bases identical to TRBD1. The length of the CDR3 is 15 residues. In germline, CDR1 is SGHNT, CDR2 YENEEA. V lost 3 bases and J lost 1; bases outside the gene matches: 5. The DNA of the CDR3 is TGTGCCAGCAGCTTCGGGACAGTCACGAACACTGAAGCTTTCTTT. The encoded protein is CASSFGTVTNTEAFF.

This chain links TRBV20-1 with TRBJ2-3; no clear D. The CDR3 contains 14 residues. Trimming left V 1 base short and J 3 bases short, with 11 bases between. In germline, CDR1 is DFQATT, CDR2 SNEGSKA (reference sequence). The CDR3 is CSARGQLRTDTQYF. CDR3 nucleotides: TGCAGTGCTAGAGGACAACTTAGAACAGATACGCAGTATTTT.

This clonotype was counted only a few times. V and J are TRBV24-1 and TRBJ2-3; D perhaps matches TRBD2 (6 bases). This CDR3 spans 11 amino acids. The ends were cut back, 9 bases at V and 7 bases at J, with 10 bases in the middle. The germline CDR1 and CDR2 sequences are KGHDR and SFDVKD. CDR3 sequence reads: CATGSGHTQYF. The CDR3 DNA reads as TGTGCCACCGGTAGCGGACATACGCAGTATTTT.

This clonotype was counted only a few times. The chain uses TRBV18 and TRBJ1-1; D remains ambiguous. CDR1 KGHSH and CDR2 LQKENI come from the germline V gene. V was pared by 6 bases and J by 10 bases, with 15 bases between. The CDR3 contains 12 residues. The CDR3 region is CASSSVTDRAFF. In DNA form, the CDR3 reads TGTGCCAGCTCCTCCGTCACAGATCGAGCTTTCTTT.